The entry below describes one TCR beta chain. Its antigen is currently unknown. The primer mix had 60 Vbeta and 13 Jbeta primers. The repertoire was sequenced with immunoSEQ multiplex PCR; TCRdb's copy has only in-frame clones and lacks some. The sample lists 85,000 to 100,000 clones, around 73% occurring once. The V and J ends lost 3 bases and 6 bases, in that order; junction bases with no gene match: 5. Germline-derived CDR1 and CDR2 are SGHVS and FNYEAQ. CDR3 size: 16 residues. This sample is drawn from a study of cytomegalovirus exposure and HLA in healthy donors. Study in general: A preliminary data release comprised around 85 million unique TCRs obtained from HLA-typed donors. Study-wide results and caveats: Exclusion applied to some V segments, including TRBV6-2 and TRBV6-3, as they were indistinguishable. Among the most significant clusters, several appeared linked to common viral pathogens in a later analysis.

The rearrangement joins TRBV7-6 to TRBJ2-3; 14 bases align to TRBD2. Sequencing was done on a sample of PBMCs. This TCR derives from a woman in her forties in good health and CMV-seropositive. CDR3 DNA: TGTGCCAGCAGCTTGGGGACTAGCGGGAGTTGGGATACGCAGTATTTT. It encodes CASSLGTSGSWDTQYF.